The 10 T cell receptor beta chains listed next were all sequenced from one sample in a study of blood T cell repertoires in COVID-19. Clones were read by immunoSEQ multiplex PCR, and TCRdb kept only the in-frame ones, dropping some. The sample has approximately 82,000 clones, around 80% seen once; the top ten hold about 15%. Sequencing used peripheral blood. The receptor source for this set is an older woman with acute or convalescent COVID-19.

The sample holds one count of this clone. V and J are TRBV19 and TRBJ2-4; 14 bases agree with TRBD2. Germline V gene lookup returns CDR1 LNHDA and CDR2 SQIVND (reference sequence). Trimming at V came to 5 bases and at J to 9 bases, leaving 15 bases not matched to a gene. The CDR3 consists of 18 residues. The DNA for the CDR3 is TGTGCCAGTAGTGGAGAGCCATTGGGACTAGCGGGAGTTAGCATTCAGTACTTC. Amino acid sequence: CASSGEPLGLAGVSIQYF.

The chain is built from TRBV6-2 or TRBV6-3 and TRBJ1-6, with 10 bases that match TRBD1. CDR3 length equals 19 residues. V was pared by 6 bases and J by 0 bases, with 11 bases of the junction left unmatched. Germline loops: CDR1 MNHEY, CDR2 SVGEGT. DNA for the CDR3: TGTGCCAGCAGCAACGGCCCGGGACAGGGGATCTCCTATAATTCACCCCTCCACTTT. Its translation is CASSNGPGQGISYNSPLHF.

This sequence joins TRBV19 and TRBJ2-3, with TRBD2 matching over 8 bases. V lost 6 bases and J lost 3; bases outside the gene matches: 11. CDR1 LNHDA and CDR2 SQIVND come from the germline V gene (reference sequence). This CDR3 is built from 16 residues. In DNA, the CDR3 is TGTGCCAGTAGATCCCCTCCGGCGGGGGGTACAGATACGCAGTATTTT. Translated, it gives CASRSPPAGGTDTQYF.

This chain links TRBV6-5 with TRBJ2-5; TRBD2 might be the D (5 bases). Germline CDR1 reads MNHEY; CDR2 reads SVGAGI. Trimming shortened V by 8 bases and J by 0 bases, and 16 bases separated the two germline ends. There are 15 residues in the CDR3. DNA for the CDR3: TGTGCCAGCCACTCGACCGGACTGAACCAAGAGACCCAGTACTTC. Amino acid sequence: CASHSTGLNQETQYF.

The CDR3: CASRKQGFSTDTQYF. DNA for the CDR3: TGTGCCAGTAGAAAGCAGGGATTCTCTACAGATACGCAGTATTTT. V and J are TRBV19 and TRBJ2-3, with D perhaps matching TRBD1 (5 bases). The CDR3 sequence is 15 residues long. V shed 6 bases and J shed 3 bases, with 16 bases lying between them. Germline V lookup: CDR1 LNHDA, CDR2 SQIVND (reference sequence).

This chain joins TRBV11-2 and TRBJ1-4, with 10 bases matching TRBD1. The V gene end was trimmed by 5 bases and the J gene end by 7 bases; junction bases not matched to a gene: 10. This CDR3 has 16 amino acids. Germline loops: CDR1 SGHAT, CDR2 FQNNGV. CDR3 sequence reads: CASSPMGQGNVEKLFF. Here the CDR3 DNA reads TGTGCCAGCAGCCCTATGGGACAGGGGAATGTTGAAAAACTGTTTTTT.

V gene TRBV5-6 combines with J gene TRBJ2-1; TRBD2 matches at 16 bases. Per the germline V gene, CDR1 is SGHDT and CDR2 is YYEEEE. J lost 6 bases, V lost 3 bases, and 6 bases had no gene match. This CDR3 is built from 17 residues. The CDR3 DNA is TGTGCCAGCAGCTGGGGACTAGCGGGAGGGGGAAGCAATGAGCAGTTCTTC. Protein product: CASSWGLAGGGSNEQFF.

J is TRBJ2-1 and V is TRBV7-2; D possibly corresponds to TRBD2 (6 bases). Trimming shortened V by 6 bases and J by 0 bases, and 12 bases separated the two germline ends. From germline, CDR1 is SGHTA and CDR2 FQGNSA. This CDR3 comprises 15 residues. In DNA, the CDR3 is TGTGCCAGCAGACCCCCGGGACTCTCCTACAATGAGCAGTTCTTC. Translation: CASRPPGLSYNEQFF.

This clone was seen a handful of times. The chain is built from TRBV14 and TRBJ1-4, with 7 bases fitting TRBD1. Per the germline V gene, CDR1 is SGHDN and CDR2 is FVKESK. The J segment lost 0 bases and the V segment lost 4 bases, leaving 5 bases of the junction unmatched. The length of the CDR3 is 16 residues. Here the CDR3 DNA reads TGTGCCAGCAGCCCGAGCAGGGGGGCAACTAATGAAAAACTGTTTTTT. It translates to CASSPSRGATNEKLFF.

The genes are TRBV7-8 and TRBJ1-5; 7 bases align to TRBD1. CDR3 length equals 16 residues. V dropped 1 base and J dropped 0; count of bases not matched to a gene: 3. Per the germline V gene, CDR1 is SGHVS and CDR2 is FQNEAQ. CDR3 sequence: CASSLEGQSSNQPQHF. As DNA, the CDR3 is TGTGCCAGCAGCTTAGAGGGACAGTCTAGCAATCAGCCCCAGCATTTT.